This section outlines one T cell receptor beta chain sequence together with its context. Method: immunoSEQ multiplex PCR; TCRdb's copy keeps in-frame clones and lacks some. The sample includes around 500,000 clones, approximately 88% of them seen just once. The record originates from a study of blood T cell repertoires in COVID-19. The junction had 2 bases not matched to a gene; V was cut back by 0 bases and J by 2 bases. The CDR3 spans 15 residues. Looked up from germline, CDR1 is MNHEY and CDR2 is SVGAGI. Input material: PBMCs or T cells enriched from blood (not recorded which). This chain connects TRBV6-5 to TRBJ2-7, with 9 positions matching TRBD1. The TCR sequence derives from a woman aged 35 to 49 who had recovered from COVID-19. CDR3 nucleotides: TGTGCCAGCAGTTACTCGGGACAGGGAACCTACGAGCAGTACTTC. Translating it yields CASSYSGQGTYEQYF.